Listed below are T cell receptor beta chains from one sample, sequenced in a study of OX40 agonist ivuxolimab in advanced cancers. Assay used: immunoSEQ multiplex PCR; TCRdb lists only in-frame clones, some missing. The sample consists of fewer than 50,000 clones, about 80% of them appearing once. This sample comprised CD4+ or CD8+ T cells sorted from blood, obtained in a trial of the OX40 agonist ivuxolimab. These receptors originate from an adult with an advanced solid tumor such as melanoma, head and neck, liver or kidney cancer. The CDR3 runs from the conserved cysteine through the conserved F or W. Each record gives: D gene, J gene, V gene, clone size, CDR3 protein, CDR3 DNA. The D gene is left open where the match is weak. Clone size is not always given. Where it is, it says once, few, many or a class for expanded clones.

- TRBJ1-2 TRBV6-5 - CASSYEGGYTF TGTGCCAGCAGTTACGAGGGTGGCTACACCTTC
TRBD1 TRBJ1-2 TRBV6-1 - CASKTGAIYGYTF TGTGCCAGCAAGACAGGGGCCATCTATGGCTACACCTTC
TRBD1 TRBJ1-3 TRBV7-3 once CASSHRGYGNTIYF TGTGCCAGCAGCCACAGGGGCTATGGAAACACCATATATTTT
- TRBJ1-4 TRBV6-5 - CASSHDREKLFF TGTGCCAGCAGCCACGACAGGGAAAAACTGTTTTTT
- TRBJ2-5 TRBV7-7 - CASSFSGHVETQYF TGTGCCAGCAGCTTCAGCGGGCACGTAGAGACCCAGTACTTC
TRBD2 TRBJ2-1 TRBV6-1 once CASSVHGTSSLPEQFF TGTGCCAGCAGTGTCCACGGGACTAGCTCCCTCCCCGAGCAGTTCTTC
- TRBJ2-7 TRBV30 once CAWSLDSSYEQYF TGTGCCTGGAGCCTGGACAGTTCCTACGAGCAGTACTTC
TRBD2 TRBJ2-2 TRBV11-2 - CASSIIAGGPRELFF TGTGCCAGCAGCATAATAGCGGGAGGACCGAGGGAGCTGTTTTTT
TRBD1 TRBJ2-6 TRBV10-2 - CASSEGYRGNGANVLTF TGCGCCAGCAGTGAGGGCTACAGGGGTAATGGGGCCAACGTCCTGACTTTC
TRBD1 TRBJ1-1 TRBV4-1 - CASSRQTGVNTEAFF TGCGCCAGCAGCCGCCAGACAGGGGTAAACACTGAAGCTTTCTTT
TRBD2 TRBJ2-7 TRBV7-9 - CASSDHVLGTRRYEQYF TGTGCCAGCAGCGATCACGTACTCGGGACTAGGCGCTACGAGCAGTACTTC
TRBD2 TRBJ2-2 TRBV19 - CASSPEQRPGGRELFF TGTGCCAGTAGCCCTGAGCAGCGGCCGGGAGGGAGGGAGCTGTTTTTT
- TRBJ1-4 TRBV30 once CAWSVQAGLTEKLFF TGTGCCTGGAGTGTACAAGCGGGGTTGACTGAAAAACTGTTTTTT
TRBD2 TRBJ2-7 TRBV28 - CASRETSGGSYEQYF TGTGCCAGCAGGGAGACTAGCGGGGGATCCTACGAGCAGTACTTC
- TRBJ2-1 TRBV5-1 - CASSLVGDGSYNEQFF TGCGCCAGCAGCTTGGTTGGGGACGGGTCCTACAATGAGCAGTTCTTC
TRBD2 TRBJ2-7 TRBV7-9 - CASGTSGISYEQYF TGTGCCAGTGGGACTAGCGGGATCTCCTACGAGCAGTACTTC
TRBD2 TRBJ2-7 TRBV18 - CASSPGGLAGGYEQYF TGTGCCAGCTCACCAGGAGGACTAGCGGGGGGATACGAGCAGTACTTC
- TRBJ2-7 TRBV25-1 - CASSGPRSYEQYF TGTGCCAGCAGCGGTCCTAGATCCTACGAGCAGTACTTC
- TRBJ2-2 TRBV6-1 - CASSEVATGELFF TGTGCCAGCAGTGAGGTCGCCACCGGGGAGCTGTTTTTT
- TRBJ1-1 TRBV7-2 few CASSLVRRGSMNTEAFF TGTGCCAGCAGCTTAGTCCGCAGGGGATCCATGAACACTGAAGCTTTCTTT
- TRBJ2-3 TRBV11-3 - CASSLDSSTDTQYF TGTGCCAGCAGCTTAGATAGTAGCACAGATACGCAGTATTTT
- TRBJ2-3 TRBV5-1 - CASSQDSLDTQYF TGCGCCAGCAGCCAGGACTCGTTGGATACGCAGTATTTT
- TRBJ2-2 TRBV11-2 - CASSLGGSNTGELFF TGTGCCAGCAGCTTAGGGGGGTCGAACACCGGGGAGCTGTTTTTT
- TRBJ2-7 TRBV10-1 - CATLRRGTGSSYEQYF TGCGCCACCCTCCGACGGGGGACGGGAAGCTCCTACGAGCAGTACTTC
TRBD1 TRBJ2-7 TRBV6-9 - CASSRTGSEQYF TGTGCCAGCAGCCGGACAGGGTCCGAGCAGTACTTC
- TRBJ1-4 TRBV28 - CASSSVGGEEEKLFF TGTGCCAGCAGTTCCGTCGGGGGCGAGGAGGAAAAACTGTTTTTT
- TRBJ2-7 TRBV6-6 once CASTISPGEQYF TGTGCCAGCACCATTTCCCCTGGGGAGCAGTACTTC
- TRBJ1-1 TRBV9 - CASSVGPFAGKNTEAFF TGTGCCAGCAGCGTAGGCCCCTTTGCAGGGAAGAACACTGAAGCTTTCTTT
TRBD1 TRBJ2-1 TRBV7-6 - CASSSGQGVSDEQFF TGTGCCAGCAGCTCTGGACAGGGTGTTTCGGATGAGCAGTTCTTC
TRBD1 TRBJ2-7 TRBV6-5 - CASTGQGTYEQYF TGTGCCAGCACGGGACAGGGTACTTACGAGCAGTACTTC
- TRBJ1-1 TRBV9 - CASSDGGNTEAFF TGTGCCAGCAGCGACGGTGGGAACACTGAAGCTTTCTTT
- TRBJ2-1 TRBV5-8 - CASSLGSGESNEQFF TGTGCCAGCAGCTTGGGGTCCGGGGAGAGCAATGAGCAGTTCTTC
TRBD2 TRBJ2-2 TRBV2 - CASSPGLAGGIGELFF TGTGCCAGCAGTCCGGGACTAGCGGGGGGAATCGGGGAGCTGTTTTTT
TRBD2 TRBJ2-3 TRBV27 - CASSPIEGLLGTDTQYF TGTGCCAGCAGTCCTATCGAGGGACTACTAGGCACAGATACGCAGTATTTT
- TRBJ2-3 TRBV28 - CASRLTPSTDTQYF TGTGCCAGTCGACTGACGCCTAGCACAGATACGCAGTATTTT
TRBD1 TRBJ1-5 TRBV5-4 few CASSLDRGQPQHF TGTGCCAGCAGCCTTGACAGGGGACAGCCCCAGCATTTT
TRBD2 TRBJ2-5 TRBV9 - CASSISGGAGETQYF TGTGCCAGCAGCATTAGCGGGGGGGCTGGTGAGACCCAGTACTTC
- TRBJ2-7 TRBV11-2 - CASSSNPRQYF TGTGCCAGCAGCTCCAACCCGAGGCAGTACTTC
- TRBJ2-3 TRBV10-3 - CAISSDRIVTDTQYF TGTGCCATCAGCTCGGACAGAATCGTCACAGATACGCAGTATTTT
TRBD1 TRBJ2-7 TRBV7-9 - CASSFDRGLNEQYF TGTGCCAGCAGCTTCGACAGGGGGTTGAACGAGCAGTACTTC
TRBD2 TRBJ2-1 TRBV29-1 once CSVDLAGVYNEQFF TGCAGCGTTGATCTAGCGGGAGTCTACAATGAGCAGTTCTTC
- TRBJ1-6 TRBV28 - CASSPFQLRQHNSPLHF TGTGCCAGCAGTCCCTTCCAATTAAGACAACACAATTCACCCCTCCACTTT
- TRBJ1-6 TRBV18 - CASSLDLGEAPLHF TGTGCCAGCTCACTCGACTTAGGGGAAGCACCCCTCCACTTT
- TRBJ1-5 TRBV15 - CATSRVGSNQPQHF TGTGCCACCAGCAGAGTGGGGAGCAATCAGCCCCAGCATTTT